The clone carrying this T cell receptor beta chain showed up many times. Its target is not known. This CDR3 spans 17 amino acids. V was clipped by 5 bases and J by 0 bases, with 17 bases between them. Per germline, CDR1 SGHVS and CDR2 FNYEAQ. The data were obtained in a study of CD8 T cells in ankylosing spondylitis. Study conclusions and caveats: What seemed typical of ankylosing spondylitis blood was a TCR beta motif built from 8 or 9 highly homologous variants. Clones that were linked to disease were CD8+ and were relatively rare in peripheral blood. Reportedly, disease-linked clones are significantly enriched in ankylosing spondylitis patients' matched synovial fluid.

Using quantitative 5'-RACE with molecular barcodes, the authors made TCR beta libraries. Each CDR3 protein gets one entry after TCRdb re-called the 5' RACE reads with MiXCR. The sample holds 150,000 to 200,000 distinct CDR3 sequences; 9.5% to 13% are singletons and the top ten take just under 30%. Sequencing used blood, either unsorted or a sorted T cell fraction (not recorded which). The receptor comes from a male donor with ankylosing spondylitis or in good health (not recorded which). J is TRBJ2-1 and V is TRBV7-6, with D tentatively TRBD1 or TRBD2 (6 bases each). The CDR3: CASSPVGGSGSYNEQFF. The CDR3 DNA sequence: TGTGCCAGCAGCCCGGTGGGGGGCTCAGGCTCCTACAATGAGCAGTTCTTC.